This T cell receptor beta chain was identified during a study of shared clonotypes between healthy human individuals. Points from the study as a whole: In general, naive subsets displayed greater estimated richness than memory subsets did. The four-donor shared clonotypes exceeded non-shared clonotypes in generation probability, with non-shared ones scoring lower. Collection of samples was limited to blood; tissue repertoires likely differ.

Germline CDR1 and CDR2: SNHLY and FYNNEI. The CDR3 contains 12 residues. Trimming removed 4 bases from V and 5 bases from J, with 9 bases in between. With regard to this clone: The antigen remains undetermined.

Here immunoSEQ multiplex PCR was the method, and the copy in TCRdb shows in-frame clones only, minus some. The sample records 2 million to 2.5 million clones, approximately 96% being singletons. The clonotype originates from a man between 18 and 29 years old in good health. V usage is TRBV2 and J usage is TRBJ2-7, with D unclear. Sequencing input: naive CD4+ T cells sorted from blood. Subset meaning: CD45RA+ positively selected. The CDR3 bases are TGTGCCAGCAGTGCTGAGGTCCACGAGCAGTACTTC. This sequence encodes CASSAEVHEQYF.